This TCR beta chain was sequenced during a study of human T cells and chemical hapten exposure (dated by TCRdb to 2020 to 2023). Broadly, across the study: For sensitization, 2% DPC in acetone was applied to an approximately 2 cm by approximately 2 cm area of upper inner arm skin. Throughout the study period of about 22 weeks, patients also received therapeutic DPC doses to the scalp every week. Patch tests used Finn chambers with 0.01% DPC on the upper back, scored after 6 days by International Contact Dermatitis Research Group standards. Alopecia areata with under or over 50% scalp involvement, alopecia totalis and alopecia universalis were represented in the patient cohort, which was mostly female. Libraries were pooled for sequencing, and per-sample TCR yields varied mainly because of small differences in library volumes within the pool. Peripheral blood TCR repertoire changes were tracked in vivo in alopecia patients during primary and secondary sensitization to the hapten diphenylcyclopropenone (DPC). Blood samples were taken from patients before sensitization (week 0) and at 2, 6 and about 24 weeks after DPC sensitization. For TCR sequencing, blood came from 25 to 30 alopecia patients at anywhere from one to four time points (pre-sensitization, 2, 6 and 24 weeks). Here is what the overall study found, with its caveats: Because all patients had alopecia, a presumed autoimmune disease, the immune response of the patients might differ from that of healthy individuals. After repeated subsampling, the strength of the expansion versus patch-test correlation and the threshold at which it became significant changed. No change with DPC sensitization was found in the number of TCRs above 1 in 1000 frequency, and no evidence of global repertoire structure alterations was found. Patch test score was positively correlated with the number of PT1 expanded TCRs, with significance at thresholds 8, 16 and 32 but not at 4. Expanded TCRs formed significantly more large CDR3 similarity clusters than pre-sensitization or healthy control sets, consistent with antigen-driven responses.

This clonotype was seen at least ten times. What this receptor recognizes is not known. Per-base qualities were not stored, and no clone one base away is much larger. According to the study, the label for this sample's time point signals: patch test 2, 6 weeks after DPC sensitization. Interpreted using the paper, the treatment or condition label stands for: therapeutic diphenylcyclopropenone sensitization with weekly scalp DPC. Blood at each patch-test visit was drawn before the patch test was applied. To be eligible, patients had to be aged 18 to 70, diagnosed with alopecia and judged suitable for DPC therapy, while pregnant patients were excluded. Total RNA was isolated from unfractionated whole blood collected in Tempus Blood RNA tubes. The protocol used for the library was RACE. The instrument given in TCRdb is NextSeq 500. During library preparation, unique molecular identifiers were attached to individual cDNA molecules so that TCRs could be counted quantitatively and reproducibly. From each blood RNA sample, both TCR alpha and TCR beta chains were sequenced. The paper's processing steps were these. Samples had a median of roughly 98,000 TCRs, with a range from roughly 23,224 to 700,000. The Decombinator software suite was used to annotate V, J and CDR3 in the TCR reads. For the PS versus PT1 abundance plots, all samples were subsampled to the same number of TCRs (28,000). TCRs were defined as expanded if absent before sensitization and observed at least eight times at the 2-week time point. TCRdb redid the processing of the public reads, applying fastp at Q25 and MiXCR, and retained in-frame beta chains. Rows merge per CDR3 protein into single entries with the most common DNA and genes. TCRdb's processing, not the authors' own work, is the source of the V and J calls. Present in this sample are roughly 30,000 distinct CDR3 sequences, roughly a tenth of which were seen just once. Together, the top ten hold roughly 7% of the sample.

The CDR3 contains 12 residues, cysteine and phenylalanine counted. Only the CDR3 DNA stays, 36 bases, in frame from base 1. The junction carries 6 bases between V and J, which are trimmed by 6 bases and 1 base respectively. The V and J segments used are TRBV12-3 or TRBV12-4 and TRBJ1-1; the D gene remains uncertain. The sequence was collected from a man aged 25 to 45 with alopecia areata. Some clones in this sample may be carry-over from other donors' samples. The sequenced sample was whole blood, obtained in connection with sensitization to the hapten diphenylcyclopropenone (DPC). The CDR3 corresponds to CASRVKNTEAFF. The DNA is as follows: TGTGCCAGCAGAGTGAAGAACACTGAAGCTTTCTTT.